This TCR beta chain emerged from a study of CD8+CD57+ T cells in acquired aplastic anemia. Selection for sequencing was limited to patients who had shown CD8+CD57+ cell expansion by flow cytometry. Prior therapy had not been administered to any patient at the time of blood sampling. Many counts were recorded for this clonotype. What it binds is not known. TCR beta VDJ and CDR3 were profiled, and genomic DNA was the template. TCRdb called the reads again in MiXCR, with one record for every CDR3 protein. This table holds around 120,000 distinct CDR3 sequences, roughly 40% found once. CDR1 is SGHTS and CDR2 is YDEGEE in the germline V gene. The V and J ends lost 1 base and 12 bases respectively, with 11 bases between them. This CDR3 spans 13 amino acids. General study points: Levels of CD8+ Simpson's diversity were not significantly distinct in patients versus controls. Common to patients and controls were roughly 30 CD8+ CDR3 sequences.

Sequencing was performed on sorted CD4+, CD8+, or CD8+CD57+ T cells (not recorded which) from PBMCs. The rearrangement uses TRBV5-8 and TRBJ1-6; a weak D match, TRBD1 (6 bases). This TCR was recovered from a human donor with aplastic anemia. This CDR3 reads CASSLNRDVPLHF. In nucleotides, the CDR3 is TGTGCCAGCAGCTTGAACAGGGACGTACCCCTCCACTTT.